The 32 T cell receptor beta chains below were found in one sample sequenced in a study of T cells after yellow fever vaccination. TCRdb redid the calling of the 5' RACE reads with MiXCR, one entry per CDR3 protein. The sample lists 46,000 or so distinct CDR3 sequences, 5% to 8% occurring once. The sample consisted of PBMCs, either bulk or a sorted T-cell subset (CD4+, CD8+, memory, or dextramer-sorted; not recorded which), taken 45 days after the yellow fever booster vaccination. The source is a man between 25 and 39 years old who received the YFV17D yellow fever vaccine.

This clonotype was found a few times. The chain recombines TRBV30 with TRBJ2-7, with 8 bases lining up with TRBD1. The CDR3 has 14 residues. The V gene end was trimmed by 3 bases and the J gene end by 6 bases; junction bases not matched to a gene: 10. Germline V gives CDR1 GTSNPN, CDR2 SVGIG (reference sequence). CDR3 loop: CAWRLPGQVAEQYF. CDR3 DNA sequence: TGTGCCTGGAGGTTACCGGGACAGGTCGCCGAGCAGTACTTC.

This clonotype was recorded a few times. This CDR3 reads CASSLTAKNIQYF. CDR3 bases: TGTGCCAGCAGTTTAACGGCCAAAAACATTCAGTACTTC. The chain joins TRBV27 to TRBJ2-4; D is uncertain. V lost 2 bases to trimming and J lost 1 base, with 3 bases between them. The length of the CDR3 is 13 residues. Germline assignment: CDR1 MNHEY and CDR2 SMNVEV (reference sequence).

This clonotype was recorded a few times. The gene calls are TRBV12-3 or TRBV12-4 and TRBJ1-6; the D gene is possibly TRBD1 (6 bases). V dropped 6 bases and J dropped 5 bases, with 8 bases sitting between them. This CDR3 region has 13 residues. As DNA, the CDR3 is TGTGCCAGCAGGGACAGACATAATTCACCCCTCCACTTT. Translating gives CASRDRHNSPLHF.

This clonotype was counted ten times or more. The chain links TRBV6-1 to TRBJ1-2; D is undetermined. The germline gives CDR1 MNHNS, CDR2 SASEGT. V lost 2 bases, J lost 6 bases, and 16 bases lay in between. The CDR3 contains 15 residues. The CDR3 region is CASSESEGPGDGYTF. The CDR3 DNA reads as TGTGCCAGCAGTGAATCCGAAGGGCCGGGAGATGGCTACACCTTC.

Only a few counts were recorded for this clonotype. In nucleotides, the CDR3 is TGTGCCAGCAGTGAATCTGCGGGACAGGGGCTGCATGAGCAGTTCTTC. It yields the protein CASSESAGQGLHEQFF. The V call is TRBV25-1, the J call TRBJ2-1, with 10 bases matching TRBD1. The CDR3 contains 16 residues. Trimming took 1 base from V and 8 from J; bases not matched to a gene: 8. Germline V gene sequence: CDR1 MGHDK, CDR2 SYGVNS.

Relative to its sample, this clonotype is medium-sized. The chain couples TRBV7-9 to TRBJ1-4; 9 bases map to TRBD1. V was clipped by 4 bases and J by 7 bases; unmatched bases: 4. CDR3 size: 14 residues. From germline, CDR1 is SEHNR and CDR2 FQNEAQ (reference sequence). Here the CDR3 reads CASSSQGAFEKLFF. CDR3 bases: TGTGCCAGCAGCTCACAGGGGGCTTTTGAAAAACTGTTTTTT. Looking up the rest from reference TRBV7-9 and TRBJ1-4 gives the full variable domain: DTGVSQNPRHKITKRGQNVTFRCDPISEHNRLYWYRQTLGQGPEFLTYFQNEAQLEKSRLLSDRFSAERPKGSFSTLEIQRTEQGDSAMYLCASSSQGAFEKLFFGSGTQLSVL.

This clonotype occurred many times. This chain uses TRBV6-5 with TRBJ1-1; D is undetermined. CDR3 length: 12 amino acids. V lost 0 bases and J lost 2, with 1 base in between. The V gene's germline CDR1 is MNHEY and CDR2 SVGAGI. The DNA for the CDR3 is TGTGCCAGCAGTTACTCCAACACTGAAGCTTTCTTT. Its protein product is CASSYSNTEAFF.

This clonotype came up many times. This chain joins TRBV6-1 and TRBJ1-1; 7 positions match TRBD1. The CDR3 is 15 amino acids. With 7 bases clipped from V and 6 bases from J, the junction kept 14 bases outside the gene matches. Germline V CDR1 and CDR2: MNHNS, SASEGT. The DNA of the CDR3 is TGTGCCAGCACCATGACAAGGACAGGAGGATCTGAAGCTTTCTTT. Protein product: CASTMTRTGGSEAFF.

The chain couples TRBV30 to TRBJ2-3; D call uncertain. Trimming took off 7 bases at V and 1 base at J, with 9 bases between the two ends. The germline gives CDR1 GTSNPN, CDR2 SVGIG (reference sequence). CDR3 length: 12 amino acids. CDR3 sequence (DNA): TGTGCCTTGGATGGAGGCACAGATACGCAGTATTTT. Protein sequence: CALDGGTDTQYF.

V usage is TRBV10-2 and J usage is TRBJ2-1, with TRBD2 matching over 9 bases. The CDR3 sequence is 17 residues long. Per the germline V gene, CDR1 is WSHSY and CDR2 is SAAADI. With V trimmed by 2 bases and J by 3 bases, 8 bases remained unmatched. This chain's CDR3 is CASSEPVGLAFYNEQFF. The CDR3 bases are TGCGCCAGCAGTGAGCCAGTAGGACTAGCGTTCTACAATGAGCAGTTCTTC.

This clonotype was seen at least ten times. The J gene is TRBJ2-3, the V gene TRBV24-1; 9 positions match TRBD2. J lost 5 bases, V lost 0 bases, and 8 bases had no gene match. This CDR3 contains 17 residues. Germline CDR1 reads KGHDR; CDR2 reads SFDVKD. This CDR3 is CATSDLRGSGSRDTQYF. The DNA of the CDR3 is TGTGCCACCAGTGATTTGCGTGGTAGCGGGAGCCGAGATACGCAGTATTTT.

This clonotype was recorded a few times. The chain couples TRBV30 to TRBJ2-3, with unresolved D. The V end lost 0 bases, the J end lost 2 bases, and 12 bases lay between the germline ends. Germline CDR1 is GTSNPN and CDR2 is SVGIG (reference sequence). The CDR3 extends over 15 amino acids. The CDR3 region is CAWSVRVSPTDTQYF. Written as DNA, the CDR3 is TGTGCCTGGAGTGTACGGGTTAGCCCCACAGATACGCAGTATTTT.

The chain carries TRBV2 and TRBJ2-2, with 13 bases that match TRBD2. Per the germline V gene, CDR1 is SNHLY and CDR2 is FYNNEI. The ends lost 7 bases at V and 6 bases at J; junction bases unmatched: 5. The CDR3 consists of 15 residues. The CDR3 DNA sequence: TGTGCCAGCATGCGGACTAGCGGGAGTTCCGGGGAGCTGTTTTTT. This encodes CASMRTSGSSGELFF.

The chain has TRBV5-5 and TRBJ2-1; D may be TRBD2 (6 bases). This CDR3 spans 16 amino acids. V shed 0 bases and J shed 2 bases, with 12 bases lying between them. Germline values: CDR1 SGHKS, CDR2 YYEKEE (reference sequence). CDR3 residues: CASSLGLAGTYNEQFF. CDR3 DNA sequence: TGTGCCAGCAGCTTGGGACTCGCGGGGACCTACAATGAGCAGTTCTTC.

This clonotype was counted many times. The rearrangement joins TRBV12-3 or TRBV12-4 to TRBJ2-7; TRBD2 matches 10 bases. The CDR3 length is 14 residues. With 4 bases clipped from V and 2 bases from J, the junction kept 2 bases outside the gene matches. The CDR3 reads CASSSSGGPYEQYF. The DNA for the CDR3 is TGTGCCAGCAGTTCTAGCGGGGGCCCCTACGAGCAGTACTTC.

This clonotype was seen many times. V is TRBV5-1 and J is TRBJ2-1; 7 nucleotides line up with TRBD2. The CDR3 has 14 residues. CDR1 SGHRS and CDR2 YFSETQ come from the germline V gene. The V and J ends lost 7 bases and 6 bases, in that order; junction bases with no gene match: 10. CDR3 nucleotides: TGCGCCAGCGCGGTGGGAGGGCCGAGCAATGAGCAGTTCTTC. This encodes CASAVGGPSNEQFF.

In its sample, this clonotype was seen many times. CDR3: CASSPPTGSGTQYF. The DNA for the CDR3 is TGTGCCAGCAGCCCCCCGACAGGGTCAGGGACCCAGTACTTC. The chain is built from TRBV6-5 and TRBJ2-5; 7 bases are shared with TRBD1. This CDR3 contains 14 residues. Looked up from germline, CDR1 is MNHEY and CDR2 is SVGAGI. V shed 6 bases and J 7 bases; nucleotides not matched to a gene: 11.

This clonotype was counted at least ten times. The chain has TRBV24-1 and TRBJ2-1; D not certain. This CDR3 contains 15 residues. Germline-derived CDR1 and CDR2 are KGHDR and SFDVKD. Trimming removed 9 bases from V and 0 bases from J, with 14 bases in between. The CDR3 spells CATSDGLSSYNEQFF. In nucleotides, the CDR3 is TGTGCCACCTCCGACGGGTTGAGCTCCTACAATGAGCAGTTCTTC.

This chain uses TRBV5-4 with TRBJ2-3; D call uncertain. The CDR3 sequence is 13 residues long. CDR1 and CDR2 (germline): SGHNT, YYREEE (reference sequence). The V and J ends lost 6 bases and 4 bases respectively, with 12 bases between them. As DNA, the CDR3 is TGTGCCAGCAATCGCGGCACCTCAGATACGCAGTATTTT. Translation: CASNRGTSDTQYF.

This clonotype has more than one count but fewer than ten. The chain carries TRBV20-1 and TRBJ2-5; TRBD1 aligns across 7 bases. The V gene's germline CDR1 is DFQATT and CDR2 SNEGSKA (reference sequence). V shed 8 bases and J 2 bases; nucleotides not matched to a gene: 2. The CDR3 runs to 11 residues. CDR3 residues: CSLGQQETQYF. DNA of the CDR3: TGCAGTTTGGGACAGCAAGAGACCCAGTACTTC.

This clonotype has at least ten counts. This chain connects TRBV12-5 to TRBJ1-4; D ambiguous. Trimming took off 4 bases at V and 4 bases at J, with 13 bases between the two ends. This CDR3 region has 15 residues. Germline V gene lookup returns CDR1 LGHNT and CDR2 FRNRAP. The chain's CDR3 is CASGSPGLINEKLFF. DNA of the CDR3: TGTGCTAGTGGTTCACCCGGACTGATTAATGAAAAACTGTTTTTT.

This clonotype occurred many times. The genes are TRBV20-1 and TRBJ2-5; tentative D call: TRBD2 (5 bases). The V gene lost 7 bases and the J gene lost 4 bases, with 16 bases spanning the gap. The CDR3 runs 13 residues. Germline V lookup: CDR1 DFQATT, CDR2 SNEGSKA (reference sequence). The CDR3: CSEGGRIGETQYF. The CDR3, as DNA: TGCAGTGAGGGTGGGAGAATCGGAGAGACCCAGTACTTC.

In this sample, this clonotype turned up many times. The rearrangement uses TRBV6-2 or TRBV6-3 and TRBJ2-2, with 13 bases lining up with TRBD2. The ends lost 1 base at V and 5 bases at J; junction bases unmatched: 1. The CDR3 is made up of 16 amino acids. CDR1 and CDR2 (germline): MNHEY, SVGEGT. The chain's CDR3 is CASSYLTSGRTGELFF. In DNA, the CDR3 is TGTGCCAGCAGTTACTTGACTAGCGGGAGGACCGGGGAGCTGTTTTTT.

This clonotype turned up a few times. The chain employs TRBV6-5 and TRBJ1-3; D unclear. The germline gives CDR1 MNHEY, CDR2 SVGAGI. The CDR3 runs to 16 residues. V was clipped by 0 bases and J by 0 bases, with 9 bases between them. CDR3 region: CASSYSTDHSGNTIYF. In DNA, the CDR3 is TGTGCCAGCAGTTACTCGACGGACCACTCTGGAAACACCATATATTTT.

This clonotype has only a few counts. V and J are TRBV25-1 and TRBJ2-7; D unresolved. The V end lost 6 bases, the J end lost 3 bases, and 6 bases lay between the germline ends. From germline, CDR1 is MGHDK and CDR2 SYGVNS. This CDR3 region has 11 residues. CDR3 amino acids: CASSLYYEQYF. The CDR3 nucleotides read TGTGCCAGCAGCTTATACTACGAGCAGTACTTC.

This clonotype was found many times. As DNA, the CDR3 is TGTGCCAGCAGTTTATTAGGAACAGGGGTTTCCGGGGAGCTGTTTTTT. Amino acid sequence: CASSLLGTGVSGELFF. The chain employs TRBV27 and TRBJ2-2, with 7 nucleotides matching TRBD1. The CDR3 consists of 16 residues. Germline CDR1 is MNHEY and CDR2 is SMNVEV (reference sequence). The V and J ends lost 1 base and 6 bases, in that order; junction bases with no gene match: 8.

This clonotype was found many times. CDR3 sequence reads: CASSPHRGSSYNEQFF. The CDR3 coding sequence is TGTGCCAGCAGCCCACACAGGGGGAGCTCCTACAATGAGCAGTTCTTC. The V call is TRBV14, the J call TRBJ2-1, with 8 bases matching TRBD1. This CDR3 region has 16 residues. With 4 bases clipped from V and 0 bases from J, the junction kept 5 bases outside the gene matches. The germline V gene has CDR1 SGHDN and CDR2 FVKESK. The variable domain in full, completed from reference TRBV14 and TRBJ2-1, reads EAGVTQFPSHSVIEKGQTVTLRCDPISGHDNLYWYRRVMGKEIKFLLHFVKESKQDESGMPNNRFLAERTGGTYSTLKVQPAELEDSGVYFCASSPHRGSSYNEQFFGPGTRLTVL.

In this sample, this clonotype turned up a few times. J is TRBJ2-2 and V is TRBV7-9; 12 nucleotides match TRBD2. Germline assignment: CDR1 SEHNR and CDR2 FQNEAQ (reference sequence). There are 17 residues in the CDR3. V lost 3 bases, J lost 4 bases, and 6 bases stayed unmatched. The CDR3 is CASSFSGTSGLTGELFF. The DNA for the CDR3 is TGTGCCAGCAGCTTTAGTGGGACTAGCGGGCTCACCGGGGAGCTGTTTTTT.

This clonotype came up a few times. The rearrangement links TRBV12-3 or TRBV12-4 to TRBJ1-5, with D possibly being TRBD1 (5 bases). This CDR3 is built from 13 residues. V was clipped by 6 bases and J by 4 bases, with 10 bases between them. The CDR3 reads CASSRGVNQPQHF. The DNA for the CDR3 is TGTGCCAGCAGCCGGGGGGTGAATCAGCCCCAGCATTTT.

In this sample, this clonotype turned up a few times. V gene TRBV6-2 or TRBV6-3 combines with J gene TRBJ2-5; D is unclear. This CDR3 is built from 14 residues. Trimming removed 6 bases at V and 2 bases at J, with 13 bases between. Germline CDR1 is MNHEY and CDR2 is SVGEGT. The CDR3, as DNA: TGTGCCAGCAGGGTTTGGAGAACACAAGAGACCCAGTACTTC. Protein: CASRVWRTQETQYF.

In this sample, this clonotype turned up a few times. The CDR3 coding sequence is TGTGCCAGCAGTTTAACCGGGGGGCGTACTGAAGCTTTCTTT. Translating it yields CASSLTGGRTEAFF. The rearrangement joins TRBV12-3 or TRBV12-4 to TRBJ1-1, with TRBD1 as a possible D gene (6 bases). This CDR3 has 14 amino acids. V was shortened by 2 bases and J by 5 bases, with 12 bases between the two germline ends.

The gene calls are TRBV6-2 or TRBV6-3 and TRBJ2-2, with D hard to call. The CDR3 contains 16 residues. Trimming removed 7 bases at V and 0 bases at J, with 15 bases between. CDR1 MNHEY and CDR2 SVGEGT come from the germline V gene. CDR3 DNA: TGTGCCAGCACCTCGACGCCCAGAGCGAACACCGGGGAGCTGTTTTTT. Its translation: CASTSTPRANTGELFF.